The T cell receptor beta chain described here comes from a study of metastatic and nonmetastatic thyroid tumors. Study-wide background: Across blood and tumor or nodule tissue, repertoires from malignant and benign thyroid patients were compared with one another. Study-level findings and limits: TCR beta diversity was reportedly significantly higher in malignant thyroid tumors than benign nodules, in blood and tumor.

Authors' analysis steps: Across clinicopathological groups, CDR3 differences served as the basis for building a distant-metastasis classifier for papillary thyroid cancer. With MiXCR, TCRdb reprocessed the PCR reads. TCRdb's processing, not the authors', yielded these V and J calls. The sample holds 35,000 to 50,000 clones; 12% are singletons and the top ten take approximately 8.7%. This CDR3 has 14 residues. Germline CDR1 and CDR2: SGHTA and FQGNSA. Losses at the gene ends were 5 bases for V and 7 bases for J; bases not matched to a gene: 11. Before thyroid surgery, none of the patients had received any treatment. On this clone itself: Its antigen is undetermined.

Sequencing input: blood. This sequence originates from a male donor with papillary thyroid cancer or a benign thyroid nodule (not recorded which). Some clones in this sample may be carry-over from other donors' samples. The V call is TRBV7-2, the J call TRBJ2-7; 7 bases agree with TRBD1. The CDR3 loop is CASSIDRVRGEQYF. Here the CDR3 DNA reads TGTGCCAGCAGCATTGACAGGGTGAGGGGGGAGCAGTACTTC.